Listed below are T cell receptor beta chains from one sample, sequenced in a study of blood T cells in healthy people across ages. Each CDR3 protein gets one entry after TCRdb re-called the 5' RACE reads with MiXCR. The table shows 790,000 or so distinct CDR3 sequences, with around half occurring only once. Sequencing was carried out using blood. Source of these receptors: an elderly man in good health. Both conserved end residues are part of each CDR3. A D gene is named only where the DNA matches it firmly. Not all rows give a size; the values are once, few, many and, for expanded clones, a class.

TRBV20-1	many	NA	TRBJ2-5	TGCAGTGCCGCCCGAGGGGAGACCCAGTACTTC	CSAARGETQYF
TRBV20-1	few	TRBD2	TRBJ2-3	TGCGGTGCTAGAGATTGGCGCCTAGCGGGAGTCGCAGATACGCAGTATTTT	CGARDWRLAGVADTQYF
TRBV29-1	NA	TRBD1	TRBJ1-2	TGCAGCGTCGCACCGGGACAGGGGGATGGCTACACCTTC	CSVAPGQGDGYTF
TRBV4-3	NA	NA	TRBJ2-1	TGCGCCAGCAGCCAAGACTCGAGCTCCTACAATGAGCAGTTCTTC	CASSQDSSSYNEQFF
TRBV6-1	once	NA	TRBJ1-4	TGCGCCAGCAGGCTGGACGGTGCAACTAATGAAAAACTGTTTTTT	CASRLDGATNEKLFF
TRBV12-3/TRBV12-4	NA	TRBD1	TRBJ2-2	TGTGCCAGCACTCCGACAGGGGGTAACACCGGGGAGCCGTTTTTT	CASTPTGGNTGEPFF
TRBV12-3/TRBV12-4	many	NA	TRBJ2-4	TGTGCCAGCAGTCTTTCTATTACGGACACCAGTTACGCCAAAAACATTCAGTACTTC	CASSLSITDTSYAKNIQYF
TRBV5-1	few	NA	TRBJ1-1	TGCGCCAGCAGCTTGGACAGCCTGGACGCTGAAGCTTTCTTT	CASSLDSLDAEAFF
TRBV7-2	NA	NA	TRBJ2-6	TGTGCCAGCAAAAGGGTTTACTCTGGGGCCAACGTCCTGACTTTC	CASKRVYSGANVLTF
TRBV27	NA	TRBD1	TRBJ2-2	TGTGCCAGCAGTCCAGGGGGCATAATCGGGGAGCTGTTTTTT	CASSPGGIIGELFF
TRBV3-1	few	TRBD1	TRBJ2-3	TGTGCCAGCAGCCAAGTCTATCTAGGGACAGCGGATACGCAGTATTTT	CASSQVYLGTADTQYF
TRBV29-1	NA	TRBD2	TRBJ2-3	TGCAGCGTGGGGGGGACCGGGGAAGGGGGCACAGATACGCAGTATTTT	CSVGGTGEGGTDTQYF
TRBV9	many	NA	TRBJ1-6	TGTGCCAGCAGCTCCGGTCGGGATTCACCCCTCCACTTT	CASSSGRDSPLHF
TRBV7-2	NA	NA	TRBJ2-5	TGTGCCAGCAGCTTAGACACCAACCGGGGGACCCAGTACTTC	CASSLDTNRGTQYF
TRBV10-2	NA	NA	TRBJ2-5	TGCGCCAGCAGGGATCCCGGGCGAAGAGAGACCCAGTACTTC	CASRDPGRRETQYF
TRBV6-2/TRBV6-3	few	TRBD1	TRBJ2-7	TGTGCCAGCAGTTTTGGGACAGGCCGCTTCACCTACGAGCAGTACTTC	CASSFGTGRFTYEQYF
TRBV4-2	NA	NA	TRBJ2-5	TGTGCCAGCAGCCAAGGTATACCGGGGGAGACCCAGTACTTC	CASSQGIPGETQYF
TRBV4-2	many	NA	TRBJ2-5	TGTGCCAGCAGCCAAGACAATGGGCGAGAGACCCAGTACTTC	CASSQDNGRETQYF
TRBV7-2	NA	NA	TRBJ2-6	TGTGCCAGCAGAACCGACAGGTCCAGCTCTGGGGCCAACGTCCTGACTTTC	CASRTDRSSSGANVLTF
TRBV19	NA	TRBD2	TRBJ2-4	TGTGCCACCTCACTCCTTGCGGGAGGTGGCATTCAGTACTTC	CATSLLAGGGIQYF
TRBV28	NA	NA	TRBJ1-2	TGTGTCAGCAGTTTAATGGCGCAGGGCCGGCGTGGCCACACCTTC	CVSSLMAQGRRGHTF
TRBV20-1	NA	NA	TRBJ1-4	TGCAGTGCTAGAGAAGGGGCTTCAAATGAAAAACTGTTTTTT	CSAREGASNEKLFF
TRBV9	NA	NA	TRBJ2-3	TGTGCCAGCAGCCAGAGGGGGGCGAGCACAGATACGCAGTATTTT	CASSQRGASTDTQYF
TRBV28	NA	NA	TRBJ1-5	TGTGCCAGCAGGTGGACGGGGGATGGTCAGCCCCAGCATTTT	CASRWTGDGQPQHF
TRBV6-5	NA	NA	TRBJ1-4	TGTGCCAGCAGTCGGGGGTTTGGTAATGAAAAACTGTTTTTT	CASSRGFGNEKLFF
TRBV7-2	NA	NA	TRBJ1-4	TGTGCCAGCAGCTCCCGGGCAGCCTCTGAAAAACTGTTTTTT	CASSSRAASEKLFF
TRBV29-1	NA	NA	TRBJ2-1	TGCAGCGCCATAGGGGGGGAACCCGGGCAGTTCTTC	CSAIGGEPGQFF
TRBV10-3	NA	NA	TRBJ2-1	TGTGCCATCAGTGAGTCGGCACAGGGGGGGGTCAATGAGCAGTTCTTC	CAISESAQGGVNEQFF
TRBV20-1	NA	NA	TRBJ2-5	TGCAGTGCCACCGCTTCTAGCCGACTTGCGGAGACCCAGTACTTC	CSATASSRLAETQYF
TRBV5-1	many	NA	TRBJ2-7	TGCGCCAGCAGCTTGGAAGGGACGGGGTCCTACGAGCAGTACTTC	CASSLEGTGSYEQYF
TRBV6-2/TRBV6-3	NA	NA	TRBJ1-1	TGTGCCAGCAGTTCTGTCTCATCGAGCACTGAAGCTTTCTTT	CASSSVSSSTEAFF
TRBV9	NA	NA	TRBJ2-1	TGTGCCAGCAGCCCAGATACAGGCTCCTACAATGAGCAGTTCTTC	CASSPDTGSYNEQFF
TRBV18	NA	TRBD2	TRBJ2-5	TGTGCCAGCTCACCGTCCGCGGGGGGAGGAGGAGTGACCCAGTACTTC	CASSPSAGGGGVTQYF
TRBV28	NA	TRBD2	TRBJ2-5	TGTGCCGTACGCCTAGCTAGCGGGGGTGGAGAGACCCAGTACTTC	CAVRLASGGGETQYF
TRBV20-1	NA	TRBD1	TRBJ2-1	TGCAGTGCTAAGGACAGGGTCTTCTATCATGAGCAGTTCTTC	CSAKDRVFYHEQFF
TRBV7-2	few	TRBD2	TRBJ2-7	TGTGCCAGCAGCCGGGTAGCGGGAGAGATGTACGAGCAGTACTTC	CASSRVAGEMYEQYF
TRBV7-9	NA	NA	TRBJ1-2	TGTGCCAGCAGCGAATCGACCGGGTCTAACTATGGCTACACCTTC	CASSESTGSNYGYTF
TRBV20-1	NA	TRBD2	TRBJ2-1	TGCAGTGCTAGATTTGGGACTAGCAGGCGGGAGGAGCAGTTCTTC	CSARFGTSRREEQFF
TRBV9	NA	NA	TRBJ2-7	TGTGCCAGCAGCCCCGTGGTCGGATCCTACGAGCAGTACTTC	CASSPVVGSYEQYF
TRBV5-1	few	TRBD2	TRBJ2-1	TGCGCCAGCAGCTTGGAGGGACTAGCGGAGCAGTTCTTC	CASSLEGLAEQFF
TRBV7-8	NA	TRBD1	TRBJ1-6	TGTGCCGGCAGCGAGGGGACAGTGTATAATTCACCCCTCCACTTT	CAGSEGTVYNSPLHF
TRBV4-2	NA	NA	TRBJ2-2	TGTGCCAGCAGCCAAGTTAACTCCCCCACCGGGGAGCTGTTTTTT	CASSQVNSPTGELFF
TRBV5-1	NA	TRBD2	TRBJ2-7	TGCGCCAGCAGCTCGCAGACTAGCGGGAGAAACGAGCAGTACTTC	CASSSQTSGRNEQYF
TRBV29-1	once	TRBD1	TRBJ2-5	TGCAGCGTTCGGACAGGGGGCTTCTGGGAGCAGTACTTC	CSVRTGGFWEQYF
TRBV6-2/TRBV6-3	NA	NA	TRBJ2-7	TGTGCCAGCAGTTACGGGGGGGCAACCCTCGAGCAGTACTTC	CASSYGGATLEQYF
TRBV15	once	NA	TRBJ2-7	TGTGCCACCGGACCGAGCCGGGGAGGCCACGAGCAGTACTTC	CATGPSRGGHEQYF
TRBV11-2	NA	NA	TRBJ2-5	TGTGCCAGCAGCTTTTCAGGCCAACGACAAGAGACCCAGTACTTC	CASSFSGQRQETQYF
TRBV20-1	once	NA	TRBJ1-1	TGCAGTGCTAGAGATCGATGGTTGGGCACTGAAGCTTTCTTT	CSARDRWLGTEAFF
TRBV7-9	NA	NA	TRBJ1-2	TGTGCCAGCAGCTTAGACGGTCCCGCCTTTGACTACACCTTC	CASSLDGPAFDYTF
TRBV29-1	NA	TRBD1	TRBJ2-5	TGCAGCGCGTTCACAGGGGGCATCACGGAGACCCAGTACTTC	CSAFTGGITETQYF
TRBV11-2	once	NA	TRBJ2-1	TGTGCCAGCAGCCCGTTGGGCGAGCTGTTCTTC	CASSPLGELFF
TRBV5-1	NA	TRBD1	TRBJ2-5	TGCGCCAGCAGAAGGGACAGGGGGGAGACCCAGTACTTC	CASRRDRGETQYF
TRBV29-1	few	TRBD2	TRBJ2-1	TGCAGCGTTCGGCTAGCGGGATCCTACAATGAGCAGTTCTTC	CSVRLAGSYNEQFF
TRBV5-1	NA	NA	TRBJ2-1	TGCGCCAGCAGTCCGGAATCAAATGAGCAGTTCTTC	CASSPESNEQFF
TRBV30	NA	NA	TRBJ2-5	TGTGCCTGGGAAGAAGGTAGCCAGACCCAGTACTTC	CAWEEGSQTQYF
TRBV7-6	NA	NA	TRBJ2-3	TGTGCCAGCACCCCTTCCGGGTGGGGAAGCACAGATACGCAGTATTTT	CASTPSGWGSTDTQYF
TRBV6-1	NA	NA	TRBJ1-5	TGTGCCAGCAGTGAAGACAGCCGAGTGAATCAGCCCCAGCATTTT	CASSEDSRVNQPQHF
TRBV14	many	TRBD1	TRBJ1-1	TGTGCCAGCAGCCTCAGGGGGCTTTTCGCTGAAGCTTTCTTT	CASSLRGLFAEAFF
TRBV3-1	NA	TRBD2	TRBJ2-1	TGTGCCAGCAGCGTTAACCTAGCGGGAGGCCGTGAGCAGTTCTTC	CASSVNLAGGREQFF
TRBV29-1	few	NA	TRBJ2-3	TGCAGCGTTATCCCGGGCGGGCCTAGCACAGATACGCAGTATTTT	CSVIPGGPSTDTQYF